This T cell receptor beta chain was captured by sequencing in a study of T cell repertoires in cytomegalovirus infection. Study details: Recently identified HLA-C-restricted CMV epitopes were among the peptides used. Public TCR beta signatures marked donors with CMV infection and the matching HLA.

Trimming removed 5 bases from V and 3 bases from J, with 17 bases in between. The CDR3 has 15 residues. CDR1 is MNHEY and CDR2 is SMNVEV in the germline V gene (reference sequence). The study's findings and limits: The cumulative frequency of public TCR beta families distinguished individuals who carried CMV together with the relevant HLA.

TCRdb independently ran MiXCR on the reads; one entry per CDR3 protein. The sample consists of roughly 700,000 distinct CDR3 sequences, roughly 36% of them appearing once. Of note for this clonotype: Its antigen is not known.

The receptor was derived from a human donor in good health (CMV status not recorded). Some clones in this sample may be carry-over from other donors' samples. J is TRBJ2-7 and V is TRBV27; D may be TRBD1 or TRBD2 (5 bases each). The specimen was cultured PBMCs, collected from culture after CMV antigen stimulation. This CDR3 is CASSPGTPAVYEQYF. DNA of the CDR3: TGTGCCAGCAGTCCCGGGACCCCGGCGGTCTACGAGCAGTACTTC.